This TCR beta chain derives from a study of cytomegalovirus exposure and HLA in healthy donors. Study context: Assignment to the Caucasian-associated ancestry cluster applied to around 82% of the roughly 410 genotyped donors.

This clone has only one observation. This CDR3 has 14 residues. Trimming removed 0 bases at V and 3 bases at J, with 9 bases between. Per germline, CDR1 MNHNS and CDR2 SASEGT. Primers: 60 Vbeta forward and 13 Jbeta reverse. Some clones are missing from TCRdb's copy, which holds only in-frame ones; the method was immunoSEQ multiplex PCR. Here the sample spans around 130,000 clones, roughly three quarters being singletons. The gene calls are TRBV6-1 and TRBJ2-7, with TRBD1 as a possible D gene (5 bases). The source is a man aged 30-40 years in good health and CMV-seronegative. The sequenced sample was PBMCs. CDR3 amino acids: CASSEAGAHYEQYF. The CDR3 nucleotides are TGTGCCAGCAGTGAAGCTGGGGCCCACTACGAGCAGTACTTC.